These 30 T cell receptor beta chains were sequenced from one sample in a study of early T cells in non-severe SARS-CoV-2 infection. MiXCR, applied by TCRdb to the 5' RACE reads, yields one record per CDR3 protein. The sample lists fewer than 80,000 distinct CDR3 sequences; roughly 9.4% were seen once. What was sequenced was whole blood. The source is an adult who was a healthcare worker with PCR-confirmed SARS-CoV-2 infection or an uninfected control (not recorded which).

The chain carries TRBV10-3 and TRBJ2-7, with a possible D match to TRBD1 (5 bases). The CDR3 spans 17 residues. V gave up 0 bases and J gave up 3 bases, with 18 bases separating them. Germline assignment: CDR1 ENHRY and CDR2 SYGVKD. The CDR3 loop is CAISESGQGPVLYEQYF. The CDR3 DNA follows: TGTGCCATCAGTGAGTCGGGGCAGGGTCCCGTCCTCTACGAGCAGTACTTC.

This clonotype was counted a few times. The CDR3 region has the DNA TGTGCCAGCAGTCCCTTGGGGGACTCCTACGAGCAGTACTTC. Translation: CASSPLGDSYEQYF. The V and J genes are TRBV27 and TRBJ2-7; either TRBD1 or TRBD2 may fit D (5 bases each). Germline lookup yields CDR1 MNHEY and CDR2 SMNVEV (reference sequence). V shed 5 bases and J shed 0 bases, with 11 bases lying between them. This CDR3 is built from 14 residues.

This chain connects TRBV29-1 to TRBJ2-7; D remains unclear. V was trimmed by 6 bases and J by 5 bases, leaving 11 bases between them. The CDR3 is 11 residues long. Germline assignment: CDR1 SQVTM and CDR2 ANQGSEA. The CDR3 coding sequence is TGCAGCGTGGCCTACAGAGACGAGCAGTACTTC. The encoded protein is CSVAYRDEQYF.

This clonotype occurred a few times. This chain joins TRBV11-2 and TRBJ2-3; TRBD2 matches at 15 bases. The CDR3 totals 18 residues. With V trimmed by 1 base and J by 1 base, 3 bases remained unmatched. Germline-derived CDR1 and CDR2 are SGHAT and FQNNGV. The CDR3 DNA reads as TGTGCCAGCAGCTTAGGAGGACTAGCGGGAGGGGGCACAGATACGCAGTATTTT. Its translation: CASSLGGLAGGGTDTQYF.

There are many counts of this clonotype. The rearrangement uses TRBV10-2 and TRBJ2-4; unclear D gene. This CDR3 is 15 amino acids long. The V gene lost 0 bases and the J gene lost 3 bases, with 9 bases spanning the gap. Germline V gene data show CDR1 as WSHSY and CDR2 as SAAADI. CDR3 DNA: TGCGCCAGCAGTGAGTCTGGGTGGAGCAAAAACATTCAGTACTTC. The encoded protein is CASSESGWSKNIQYF.

At least ten counts were recorded for this clonotype. The CDR3 nucleotides read TGTGCCAGCAGTTACTCTGGGGGGGGTTATGGCTACACCTTC. This sequence encodes CASSYSGGGYGYTF. The chain joins TRBV6-6 to TRBJ1-2; a weak D match, TRBD1 (5 bases). This CDR3 is built from 14 residues. With 0 bases removed from V and 5 bases from J, the gap between germline ends came to 10 bases. The V gene's germline CDR1 is MNHNY and CDR2 SVGAGI (reference sequence).

This clonotype was seen many times. The chain joins TRBV25-1 to TRBJ2-7, with D possibly TRBD2 on 6 matching bases. Trimming stripped 4 bases from V and 6 bases from J, with 19 bases between. The CDR3 has 15 residues. Germline V gene data show CDR1 as MGHDK and CDR2 as SYGVNS. This chain's CDR3 is CASSGTRDWLREQYF. As DNA, the CDR3 is TGTGCCAGCAGTGGCACCCGGGACTGGCTTCGCGAGCAGTACTTC.

Many counts were recorded for this clonotype. The V gene is TRBV3-1, the J gene TRBJ1-2, with a tentative D call TRBD1 (5 bases). Germline-derived CDR1 and CDR2 are LGHDT and YNNKEL (reference sequence). Trimming took off 0 bases at V and 5 bases at J, with 16 bases between the two ends. The CDR3 covers 16 residues. Written as DNA, the CDR3 is TGTGCCAGCAGCCAAGATCGGCGCGGGGGAAGGTATGGCTACACCTTC. It encodes CASSQDRRGGRYGYTF.

Only a few counts were recorded for this clonotype. The chain carries TRBV11-2 and TRBJ1-1; TRBD1 matches 7 bases. The CDR3 is 13 residues long. Germline-derived CDR1 and CDR2 are SGHAT and FQNNGV. After removal of 3 bases from V and 8 bases from J, the junction contained 6 bases not matched to a gene. This CDR3 reads CASSFMRQGEAFF. The CDR3 nucleotides are TGTGCCAGCAGCTTCATGAGACAGGGCGAAGCTTTCTTT.

This clonotype turned up a few times. The V gene is TRBV20-1, the J gene TRBJ2-5; 12 bases are a match to TRBD2. The trim removed 5 bases at V and 5 bases at J, leaving 3 bases unmatched. Germline V lookup: CDR1 DFQATT, CDR2 SNEGSKA (reference sequence). This CDR3 is 13 amino acids long. The DNA for the CDR3 is TGCAGTGCTTCCACTAGCGGGAGGGAGACCCAGTACTTC. Translated: CSASTSGRETQYF.

The V call is TRBV6-2 or TRBV6-3, the J call TRBJ1-1; the D is unclear. The germline V gene encodes CDR1 MNHEY and CDR2 SVGEGT. The CDR3 is 15 residues long. Trimming pared 6 bases from V and 2 bases from J, leaving 16 bases between. Written as DNA, the CDR3 is TGTGCCAGCAGAGACTCGACAAGGGAAAACACTGAAGCTTTCTTT. Translation: CASRDSTRENTEAFF.

V usage is TRBV2 and J usage is TRBJ2-5; 7 nucleotides agree with TRBD1. After removal of 5 bases from V and 2 bases from J, the junction contained 5 bases not matched to a gene. The CDR3 runs to 14 residues. CDR1 and CDR2 from the germline V gene are SNHLY and FYNNEI. CDR3 in amino acids: CASSRDSNQETQYF. As DNA, the CDR3 is TGTGCCAGCAGTCGGGACAGCAATCAAGAGACCCAGTACTTC.

There are many counts of this clonotype. The CDR3: CATSRDTGGAGEQYF. CDR3 DNA: TGTGCCACCAGCAGAGATACGGGTGGGGCAGGGGAGCAGTACTTC. This sequence joins TRBV15 and TRBJ2-7; D is possibly TRBD1 (5 bases). V was trimmed by 0 bases and J by 7 bases, leaving 16 bases between them. The CDR3 is 15 residues long. Looked up from germline, CDR1 is LNHNV and CDR2 is YYDKDF (reference sequence).

This clonotype was observed at least ten times. V gene TRBV7-9 combines with J gene TRBJ1-1; a possible D gene is TRBD1 (5 bases). The CDR3 is made up of 15 amino acids. From germline, CDR1 is SEHNR and CDR2 FQNEAQ (reference sequence). V was shortened by 6 bases and J by 4 bases, with 18 bases between the two germline ends. The CDR3 loop reads CASSVDGGTGTEAFF. DNA of the CDR3: TGTGCCAGCAGTGTTGACGGGGGAACGGGCACTGAAGCTTTCTTT.

This clonotype was seen only a few times. The V call is TRBV7-9, the J call TRBJ2-4; D ambiguous. CDR3 length equals 13 residues. Germline values: CDR1 SEHNR, CDR2 FQNEAQ (reference sequence). V lost 5 bases and J 9 bases, leaving 14 bases between the germline ends. In DNA, the CDR3 is TGTGCCAGCAGCCCTCCCTCCGGACCCATTCAGTACTTC. It encodes CASSPPSGPIQYF.

This clonotype was seen repeatedly, ten times or more. The chain links TRBV2 to TRBJ1-1; a weak D match, TRBD1 (6 bases). The CDR3 totals 11 residues. Germline lookup yields CDR1 SNHLY and CDR2 FYNNEI. V lost 8 bases and J 4 bases, leaving 8 bases between the germline ends. Written as DNA, the CDR3 is TGTGCCAGCGTACAGGGCACTGAAGCTTTCTTT. It codes for CASVQGTEAFF.

This clonotype was found a few times. The chain combines TRBV7-2 with TRBJ1-1, with D perhaps TRBD1 (6 bases). CDR3 length: 13 amino acids. V was trimmed by 1 base and J by 8 bases, leaving 11 bases between them. Germline V lookup: CDR1 SGHTA, CDR2 FQGNSA. As DNA, the CDR3 is TGTGCCAGCAGCTTAGGGAGGGGGTCCGAAGCTTTCTTT. Translated, it gives CASSLGRGSEAFF.

This clonotype was observed at least ten times. The chain joins TRBV10-2 to TRBJ2-1; TRBD2 is a possible D gene (5 bases). Germline values: CDR1 WSHSY, CDR2 SAAADI. The length of the CDR3 is 12 residues. V was trimmed by 7 bases and J by 7 bases, leaving 11 bases between them. The CDR3 region is CASTDWRNEQFF. CDR3 sequence (DNA): TGCGCCAGCACGGACTGGCGAAATGAGCAGTTCTTC.

This clonotype was seen more than once but under ten times. The chain uses TRBV21-1 and TRBJ1-2; the table calls TRBD1, which could not be checked here. TRBV21-1 is labeled a pseudogene. CDR3 length: 15 amino acids. The CDR3 is CASSNRGRRNYGYTF. DNA for the CDR3: TGTGCCAGCAGCAATCGGGGACGCCGGAACTATGGCTACACCTTC.

The rearrangement links TRBV7-8 to TRBJ1-1; D is ambiguous. The CDR3 consists of 16 residues. Trimming left V 5 bases short and J 1 base short, with 17 bases between. Germline V gene sequence: CDR1 SGHVS, CDR2 FQNEAQ. CDR3 DNA sequence: TGTGCCAGCAGCCCTTGGAGAGGGATGGAGAACACTGAAGCTTTCTTT. Residues: CASSPWRGMENTEAFF.

The table lists this clonotype with many counts. The gene calls are TRBV6-1 and TRBJ2-1, with 13 bases matching TRBD2. This CDR3 comprises 16 residues. The junction had 7 bases not matched to a gene; V was cut back by 5 bases and J by 6 bases. The germline gives CDR1 MNHNS, CDR2 SASEGT. CDR3 in DNA: TGTGCCAGCAGTCCCGATAGACTAGCGGGGGGCAATGAGCAGTTCTTC. Its translation is CASSPDRLAGGNEQFF.

Only a few counts were recorded for this clonotype. The chain couples TRBV29-1 to TRBJ1-2; D gene ambiguous. Trimming shortened V by 1 base and J by 0 bases, and 0 bases separated the two germline ends. Germline CDR1 SQVTM, CDR2 ANQGSEA. CDR3 size: 11 residues. CDR3 sequence reads: CSVEANYGYTF. CDR3 DNA sequence: TGCAGCGTTGAAGCTAACTATGGCTACACCTTC.

The V gene is TRBV29-1, the J gene TRBJ2-3; 8 nucleotides agree with TRBD1. Germline values: CDR1 SQVTM, CDR2 ANQGSEA. CDR3 length: 13 amino acids. V was clipped by 7 bases and J by 4 bases; unmatched bases: 7. Here the CDR3 DNA reads TGCAGCGCCCTAAGGACAGGGTCAGATACGCAGTATTTT. Protein sequence: CSALRTGSDTQYF.

Concerning this clonotype: A read error may explain this, as a much larger clone is one base away. V gene TRBV6-6 combines with J gene TRBJ2-1; D not resolved. The DNA matches TRBJ2-7 better at its end, which makes the J call doubtful. CDR1 is MNHNY and CDR2 is SVGAGI in the germline V gene (reference sequence). The CDR3 runs 13 residues. CDR3 nucleotide sequence: TGTGCCAGCAGGCCGACGACCTACAATGAGCAGTACTTC. Its translation is CASRPTTYNEQYF.

This clonotype appeared many times. The gene calls are TRBV29-1 and TRBJ2-3; D ambiguous. The length of the CDR3 is 14 residues. Trimming took off 6 bases at V and 2 bases at J, with 15 bases between the two ends. CDR1 and CDR2 (germline): SQVTM, ANQGSEA. The CDR3 sequence: CSVTGSSVTDTQYF. The CDR3 region has the DNA TGCAGCGTCACCGGATCGTCGGTCACAGATACGCAGTATTTT.

The chain links TRBV7-9 to TRBJ1-1; no clear D gene. There are 15 residues in the CDR3. Germline-derived CDR1 and CDR2 are SEHNR and FQNEAQ (reference sequence). V dropped 4 bases and J dropped 0 bases, with 12 bases sitting between them. The CDR3, as DNA: TGTGCCAGCAGCTCACGTTTTGGGGTGAACACTGAAGCTTTCTTT. Its protein is CASSSRFGVNTEAFF.

This clonotype was detected only a few times. This chain joins TRBV10-3 and TRBJ2-7; either TRBD1 or TRBD2 may fit D (5 bases each). This CDR3 spans 14 amino acids. Germline V gives CDR1 ENHRY, CDR2 SYGVKD. Trimming removed 6 bases from V and 1 base from J, with 13 bases in between. CDR3 loop: CAISSRDVSYEQYF. CDR3 in DNA: TGTGCCATCAGCTCCAGGGACGTATCCTACGAGCAGTACTTC.

Here the CDR3 reads CAISGTVEGGNEQFF. The CDR3, as DNA: TGTGCCATCAGTGGGACAGTCGAGGGGGGCAATGAGCAGTTCTTC. This rearrangement joins TRBV10-3 to TRBJ2-1, with D perhaps TRBD1 or TRBD2 (6 bases each). Between the trimmed V and J ends, which lost 4 bases and 6 bases, there was a span of 16 bases. CDR1 is ENHRY, CDR2 SYGVKD, per germline. This CDR3 spans 15 amino acids.

This clonotype was counted many times. The chain carries TRBV28 and TRBJ2-7; D is undetermined. V shed 7 bases and J shed 0 bases, with 16 bases lying between them. Germline V gene lookup returns CDR1 MDHEN and CDR2 SYDVKM. This CDR3 contains 15 residues. The CDR3 region is CASTDLGASSYEQYF. The CDR3 bases are TGTGCCAGCACCGACCTGGGCGCAAGCTCCTACGAGCAGTACTTC.

The genes are TRBV2 and TRBJ2-1, with TRBD2 matching 9 bases. This CDR3 comprises 19 residues. Germline-derived CDR1 and CDR2 are SNHLY and FYNNEI. Trimming at V came to 4 bases and at J to 0 bases, leaving 13 bases not matched to a gene. The CDR3 nucleotides read TGTGCCAGCAGTGGTGCGGCGGGAGGGCCGATTAGCTCCTACAATGAGCAGTTCTTC. It specifies CASSGAAGGPISSYNEQFF.